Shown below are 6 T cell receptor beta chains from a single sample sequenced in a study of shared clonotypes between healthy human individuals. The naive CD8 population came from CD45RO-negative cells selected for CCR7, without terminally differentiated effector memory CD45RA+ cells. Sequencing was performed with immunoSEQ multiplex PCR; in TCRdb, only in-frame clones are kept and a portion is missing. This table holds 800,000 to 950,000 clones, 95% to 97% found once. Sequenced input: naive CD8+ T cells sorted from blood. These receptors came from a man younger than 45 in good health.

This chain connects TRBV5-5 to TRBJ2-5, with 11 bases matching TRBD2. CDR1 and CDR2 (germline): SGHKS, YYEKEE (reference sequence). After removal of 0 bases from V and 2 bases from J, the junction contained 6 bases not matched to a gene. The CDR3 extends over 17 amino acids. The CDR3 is CASSLGTTSGAQETQYF. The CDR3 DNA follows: TGTGCCAGCAGCTTGGGAACGACTAGCGGGGCACAAGAGACCCAGTACTTC.

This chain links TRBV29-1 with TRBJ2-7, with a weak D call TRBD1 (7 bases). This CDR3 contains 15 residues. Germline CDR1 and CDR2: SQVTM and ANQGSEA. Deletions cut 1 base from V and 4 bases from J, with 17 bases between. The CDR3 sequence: CSVEALRGDTYEQYF. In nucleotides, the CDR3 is TGCAGCGTTGAAGCGCTCAGGGGGGATACTTACGAGCAGTACTTC.

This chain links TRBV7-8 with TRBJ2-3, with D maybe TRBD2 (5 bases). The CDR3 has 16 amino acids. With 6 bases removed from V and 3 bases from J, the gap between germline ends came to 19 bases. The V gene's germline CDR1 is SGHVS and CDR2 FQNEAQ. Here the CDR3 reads CASSHPGGPWTDTQYF. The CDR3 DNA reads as TGTGCCAGCAGTCACCCAGGAGGCCCTTGGACAGATACGCAGTATTTT.

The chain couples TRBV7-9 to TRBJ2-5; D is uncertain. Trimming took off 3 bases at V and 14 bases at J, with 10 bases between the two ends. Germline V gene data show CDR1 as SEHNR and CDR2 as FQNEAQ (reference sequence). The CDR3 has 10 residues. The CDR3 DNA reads TGTGCCAGCAGCTTTTGGCACCCATACTTC. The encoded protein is CASSFWHPYF.

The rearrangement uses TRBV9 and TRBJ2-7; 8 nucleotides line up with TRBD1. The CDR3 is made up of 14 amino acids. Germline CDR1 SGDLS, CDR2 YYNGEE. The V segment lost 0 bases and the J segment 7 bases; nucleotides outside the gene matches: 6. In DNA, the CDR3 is TGTGCCAGCAGCGTAGGGGACAGGACGATTGAGCAGTACTTC. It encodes CASSVGDRTIEQYF.

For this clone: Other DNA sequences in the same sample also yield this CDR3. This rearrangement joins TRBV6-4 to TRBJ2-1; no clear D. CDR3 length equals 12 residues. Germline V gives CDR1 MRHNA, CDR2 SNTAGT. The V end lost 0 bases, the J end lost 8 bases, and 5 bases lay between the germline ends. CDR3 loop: CASSDSGDEQFF. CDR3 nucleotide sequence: TGTGCCAGCAGTGACTCAGGTGATGAGCAGTTCTTC.